This entry is about one T cell receptor (beta chain). Its antigen is still unknown. The record originates from a study of T-cell memory formation after mild COVID-19. TCR alpha and TCR beta cDNA libraries carrying sample barcodes and UMIs were produced by 5'RACE using constant-segment primers. Via MiXCR, TCRdb re-called the 5' RACE reads, giving one row per CDR3 protein. In the table there are about 600,000 distinct CDR3 sequences, about 20% of which are singletons. Germline V gene sequence: CDR1 SGDLS, CDR2 YYNGEE. The V and J ends lost 1 base and 0 bases respectively, with 2 bases between them. The CDR3 is 12 amino acids. Study-wide findings and caveats: The study detected some responding clones in pre-infection memory, suggesting cross-reactive memory joined. Mainly CM and EM harbored the contracting CD4+ clones; mainly EMRA harbored the CD8+ ones. CD4/CD8 balance held among clones contracting day 15 to 85, and later expanders leaned CD4+.

The chain employs TRBV9 and TRBJ2-7; D gene ambiguous. The sample was PBMCs or a T cell subset sorted from them (not recorded which). This TCR was recovered from an adult woman who had mild COVID-19 (a few samples of this study predate the infection). Cell type and time point are not known. Here the CDR3 reads CASSVNSYEQYF. CDR3 sequence (DNA): TGTGCCAGCAGCGTAAACTCCTACGAGCAGTACTTC. Filled out from reference TRBV9 and TRBJ2-7, the complete variable domain reads DSGVTQTPKHLITATGQRVTLRCSPRSGDLSVYWYQQSLDQGLQFLIQYYNGEERAKGNILERFSAQQFPDLHSELNLSSLELGDSALYFCASSVNSYEQYFGPGTRLTVT.